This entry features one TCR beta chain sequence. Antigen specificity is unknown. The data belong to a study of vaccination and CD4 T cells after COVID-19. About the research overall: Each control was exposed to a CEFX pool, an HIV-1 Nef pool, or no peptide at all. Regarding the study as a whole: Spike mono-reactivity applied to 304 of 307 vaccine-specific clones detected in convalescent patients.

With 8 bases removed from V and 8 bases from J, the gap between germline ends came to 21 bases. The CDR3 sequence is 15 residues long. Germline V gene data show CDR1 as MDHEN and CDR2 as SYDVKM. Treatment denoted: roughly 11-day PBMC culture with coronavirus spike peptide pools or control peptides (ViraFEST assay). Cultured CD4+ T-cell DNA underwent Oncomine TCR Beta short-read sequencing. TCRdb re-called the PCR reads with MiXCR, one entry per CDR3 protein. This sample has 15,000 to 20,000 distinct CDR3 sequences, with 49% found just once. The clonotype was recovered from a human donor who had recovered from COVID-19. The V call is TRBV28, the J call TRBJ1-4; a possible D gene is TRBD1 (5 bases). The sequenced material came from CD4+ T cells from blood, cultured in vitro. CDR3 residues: CASGLPGKGWEKLFF. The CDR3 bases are TGTGCCAGCGGCTTACCAGGGAAGGGATGGGAAAAACTGTTTTTT.